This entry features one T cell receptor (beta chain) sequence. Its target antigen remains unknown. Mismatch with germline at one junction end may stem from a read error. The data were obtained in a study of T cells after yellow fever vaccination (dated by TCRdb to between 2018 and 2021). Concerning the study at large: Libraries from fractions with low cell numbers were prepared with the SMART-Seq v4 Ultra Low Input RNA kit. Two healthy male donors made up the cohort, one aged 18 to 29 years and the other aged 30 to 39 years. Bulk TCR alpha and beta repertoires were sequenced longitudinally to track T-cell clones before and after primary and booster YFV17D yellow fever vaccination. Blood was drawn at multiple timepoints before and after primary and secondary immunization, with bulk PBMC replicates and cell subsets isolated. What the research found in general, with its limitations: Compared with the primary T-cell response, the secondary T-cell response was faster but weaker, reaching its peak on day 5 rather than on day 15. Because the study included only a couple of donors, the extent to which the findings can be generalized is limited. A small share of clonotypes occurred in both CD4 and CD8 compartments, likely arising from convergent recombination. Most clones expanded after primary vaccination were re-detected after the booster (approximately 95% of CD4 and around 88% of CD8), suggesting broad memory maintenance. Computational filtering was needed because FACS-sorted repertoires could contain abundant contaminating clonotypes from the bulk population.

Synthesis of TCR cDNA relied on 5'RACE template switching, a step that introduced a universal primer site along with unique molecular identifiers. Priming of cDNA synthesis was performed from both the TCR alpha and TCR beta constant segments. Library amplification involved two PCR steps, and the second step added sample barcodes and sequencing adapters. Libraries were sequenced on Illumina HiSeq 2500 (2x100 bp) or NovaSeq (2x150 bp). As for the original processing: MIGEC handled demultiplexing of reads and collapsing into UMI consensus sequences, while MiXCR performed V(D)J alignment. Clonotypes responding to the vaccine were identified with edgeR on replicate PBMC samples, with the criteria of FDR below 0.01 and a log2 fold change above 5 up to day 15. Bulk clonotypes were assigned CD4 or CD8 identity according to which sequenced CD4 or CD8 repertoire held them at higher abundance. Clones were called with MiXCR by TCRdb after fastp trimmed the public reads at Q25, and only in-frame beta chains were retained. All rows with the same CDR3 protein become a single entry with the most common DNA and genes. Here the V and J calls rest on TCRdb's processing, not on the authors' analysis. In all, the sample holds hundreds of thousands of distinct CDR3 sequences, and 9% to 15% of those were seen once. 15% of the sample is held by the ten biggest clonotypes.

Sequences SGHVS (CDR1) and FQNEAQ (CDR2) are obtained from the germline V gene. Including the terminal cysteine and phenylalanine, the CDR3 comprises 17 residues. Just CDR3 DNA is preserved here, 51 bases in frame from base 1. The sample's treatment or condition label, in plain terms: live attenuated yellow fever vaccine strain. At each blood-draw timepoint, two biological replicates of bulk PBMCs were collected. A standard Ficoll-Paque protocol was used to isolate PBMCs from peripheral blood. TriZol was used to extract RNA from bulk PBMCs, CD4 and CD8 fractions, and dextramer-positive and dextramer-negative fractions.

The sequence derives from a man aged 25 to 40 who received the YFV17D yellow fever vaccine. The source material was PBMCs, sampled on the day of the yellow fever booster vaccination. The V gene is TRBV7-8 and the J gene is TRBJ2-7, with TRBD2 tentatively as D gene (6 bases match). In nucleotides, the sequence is TGTGCCAGCAGCCTAGCCCGGGCGGGGACTTACACCTACGAGCAGTACTTC. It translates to CASSLARAGTYTYEQYF.